This T cell receptor (beta chain) derives from a study of PD-1 blockade in classical Hodgkin lymphoma. Study conclusions and caveats: Reports described newly diagnosed patients as having lower baseline TCR diversity than healthy donors. Initiation of nivolumab under 1 year after ASCT led to exclusion of patients.

Germline V gene lookup returns CDR1 MNHEY and CDR2 SMNVEV (reference sequence). With 7 bases removed from V and 5 bases from J, the gap between germline ends came to 14 bases. The CDR3 sequence is 14 residues long. After autologous stem cell transplantation all patients relapsed, and prior brentuximab vedotin exposure differed between cohorts. Only a few counts were recorded for this clone. Its specificity is unknown. Profiled with immunoSEQ multiplex PCR; TCRdb holds only in-frame clones, not every one. The repertoire includes about 21,000 clones, around 69% of them detected once, and roughly a quarter sits in the top ten.

This chain connects TRBV27 to TRBJ2-2; possibly TRBD2 for D (6 bases). This clonotype was sampled from a human donor with classical Hodgkin lymphoma. This specimen consisted of peripheral blood mononuclear cells (PBMCs), obtained before the second cycle of nivolumab. The CDR3 sequence: CASKGGITTGELFF. CDR3 bases: TGTGCCAGCAAGGGCGGGATTACTACCGGGGAGCTGTTTTTT.